These 6 T cell receptor beta chains were sequenced from one sample in a study of T-cell memory formation after mild COVID-19. TCRdb passed the 5' RACE reads through MiXCR, listing each CDR3 protein once. The sample comprises about 410,000 distinct CDR3 sequences, approximately 19% of which are singletons, and 20% to 25% rests with the top ten. The sequenced material came from PBMCs or a T cell subset sorted from them (not recorded which). The origin of the receptors is a man aged 18 to 29 who had mild COVID-19 (a few samples of this study predate the infection). Cell type and time point are not known.

The chain is built from TRBV24-1 and TRBJ1-1; no reliable D call. V was pared by 9 bases and J by 3 bases, with 16 bases between. This CDR3 spans 14 amino acids. Germline V gene lookup returns CDR1 KGHDR and CDR2 SFDVKD. Written as DNA, the CDR3 is TGTGCCACCGGCCTGGGAGGAGGGTACACTGAAGCTTTCTTT. Its protein product is CATGLGGGYTEAFF.

The rearrangement links TRBV12-3 or TRBV12-4 to TRBJ2-2; D is unclear. This CDR3 spans 12 amino acids. V was shortened by 5 bases and J by 8 bases, with 9 bases between the two germline ends. The CDR3 region has the DNA TGTGCCAGCAGTAAAGAGACAGGGGAGCTGTTTTTT. Translating gives CASSKETGELFF.

CDR3 sequence: CASNTGHAYNEQFF. As DNA, the CDR3 is TGTGCCAGCAACACGGGACACGCTTACAATGAGCAGTTCTTC. This sequence joins TRBV6-2 or TRBV6-3 and TRBJ2-1; tentatively, D is TRBD1 (6 bases). CDR3 length: 14 residues. Germline V gives CDR1 MNHEY, CDR2 SVGEGT. V shed 7 bases and J shed 4 bases, with 14 bases lying between them.

This clonotype was detected a few times. V usage is TRBV7-9 and J usage is TRBJ1-6; 9 bases agree with TRBD1. Unmatched junction bases numbered 7, after V lost 5 bases and J lost 11 bases. CDR3 size: 14 residues. Germline-derived CDR1 and CDR2 are SEHNR and FQNEAQ (reference sequence). CDR3 DNA: TGTGCCAGCAGCCATTCCGGGACAGGGACACCCCTCCACTTT. Translating it yields CASSHSGTGTPLHF. The full variable domain, in which reference TRBV7-9 and TRBJ1-6 provide the parts outside the CDR3, is DTGVSQNPRHKITKRGQNVTFRCDPISEHNRLYWYRQTLGQGPEFLTYFQNEAQLEKSRLLSDRFSAERPKGSFSTLEIQRTEQGDSAMYLCASSHSGTGTPLHFGNGTRLTVT.

This clonotype was detected a few times. This chain uses TRBV7-2 with TRBJ1-2; D is uncertain. Trimming removed 4 bases at V and 3 bases at J, with 15 bases between. The germline V gene encodes CDR1 SGHTA and CDR2 FQGNSA. The CDR3 sequence is 15 residues long. Written as DNA, the CDR3 is TGTGCCAGCAGCTCCGCCCGGCAGGCCTACTATGGCTACACCTTC. Translating it yields CASSSARQAYYGYTF.

The rearrangement links TRBV7-6 to TRBJ1-1; a weak D match, TRBD1 (6 bases). Germline V gene lookup returns CDR1 SGHVS and CDR2 FNYEAQ. V lost 4 bases and J 8 bases, leaving 14 bases between the germline ends. This CDR3 spans 13 amino acids. CDR3: CASSWNGGSEAFF. CDR3 in DNA: TGTGCCAGCAGCTGGAACGGGGGCTCCGAAGCTTTCTTT.